This entry lists 7 T cell receptor beta chains sequenced from one sample in a study of cytomegalovirus exposure and HLA in healthy donors. The PCR was carried out with 60 Vbeta primers and 13 Jbeta primers. This table comes from immunoSEQ multiplex PCR, and its TCRdb copy is limited to in-frame clones, with some not included. The table lists approximately 210,000 clones, roughly three quarters of them singletons. The sample comprised PBMCs. All receptors derive from a male donor in good health and CMV-seropositive.

The chain couples TRBV9 to TRBJ2-1, with TRBD2 matching over 12 bases. Germline trimming cut 3 bases from V and 8 bases from J; bases unmatched to any gene: 6. The CDR3 loop spans 15 amino acids. CDR1 and CDR2 from the germline V gene are SGDLS and YYNGEE. CDR3 bases: TGTGCCAGCAGCGAGTCTAGCGGGAGGGCCCATGAGCAGTTCTTC. Protein: CASSESSGRAHEQFF.

The chain employs TRBV29-1 and TRBJ2-7; 8 bases match TRBD1. The germline V gene has CDR1 SQVTM and CDR2 ANQGSEA. J gave up 3 bases and V 3 bases, and 4 bases lay outside the gene matches. The CDR3 consists of 13 residues. The CDR3 bases are TGCAGCGTTGAGGCCGGACAGGGCTACGAGCAGTACTTC. Protein sequence: CSVEAGQGYEQYF.

The chain has TRBV6-5 and TRBJ1-1, with D possibly matching TRBD1 (6 bases). V lost 7 bases to trimming and J lost 5 bases, with 17 bases between them. CDR1 MNHEY and CDR2 SVGAGI come from the germline V gene. The CDR3 totals 14 residues. CDR3 sequence (DNA): TGTGCCAGCAAGAGGACAGCATCCCGTACTGAAGCTTTCTTT. Translated: CASKRTASRTEAFF.

This chain uses TRBV2 with TRBJ2-3, with 8 bases lining up with TRBD2. The germline gives CDR1 SNHLY, CDR2 FYNNEI. J was trimmed by 1 base and V by 8 bases; bases with no gene match: 5. The CDR3 length is 14 residues. CDR3 sequence reads: CASSLTSGTDTQYF. CDR3 coding DNA: TGTGCCAGCTCATTGACTAGCGGCACAGATACGCAGTATTTT.

This clone appeared a single time. The rearrangement links TRBV27 to TRBJ1-2, with a tentative D call TRBD1 (6 bases). V was clipped by 5 bases and J by 9 bases, with 13 bases between them. Germline V lookup: CDR1 MNHEY, CDR2 SMNVEV (reference sequence). The CDR3 has 12 amino acids. The CDR3 region has the DNA TGTGCCAGCAGTCATGGGAGGGACAGCTACACCTTC. This gives the protein CASSHGRDSYTF.

The chain employs TRBV6-1 and TRBJ1-2, with no clear D. V was cut by 3 bases and J by 3 bases, with 8 bases left in between. This CDR3 is built from 13 residues. Germline CDR1 and CDR2: MNHNS and SASEGT. The CDR3 region is CASSDRPHYGYTF. CDR3 nucleotides: TGTGCCAGCAGTGATCGTCCTCACTATGGCTACACCTTC.

This chain joins TRBV7-6 and TRBJ2-5; tentative D call: TRBD2 (5 bases). The J call may be faulty, since TRBJ2-7 better matches the DNA end. The germline V gene encodes CDR1 SGHVS and CDR2 FNYEAQ. The CDR3 has 15 residues. CDR3 in DNA: TGTGCCAGCAGCTTAGGGACTGAAAACTCCTACGAGCAGTACTTC. The encoded protein is CASSLGTENSYEQYF.